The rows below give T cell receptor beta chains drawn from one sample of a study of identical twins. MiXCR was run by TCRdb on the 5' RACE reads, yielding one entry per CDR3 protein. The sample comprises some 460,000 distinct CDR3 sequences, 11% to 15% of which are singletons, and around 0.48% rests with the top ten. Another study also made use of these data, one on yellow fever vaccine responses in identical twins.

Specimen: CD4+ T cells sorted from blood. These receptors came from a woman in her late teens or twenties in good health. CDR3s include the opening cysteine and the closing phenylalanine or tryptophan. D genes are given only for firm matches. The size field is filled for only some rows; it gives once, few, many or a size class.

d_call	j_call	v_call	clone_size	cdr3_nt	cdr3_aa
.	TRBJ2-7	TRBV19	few	TGTGCCAGTAGTAACCACCGGGACGCCCTCACCTACGAGCAGTACTTC	CASSNHRDALTYEQYF
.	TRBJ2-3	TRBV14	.	TGTGCCAGCAGCCAAGGACGGATTGGCGGGCTCCCGGTGGATACGCAGTATTTT	CASSQGRIGGLPVDTQYF
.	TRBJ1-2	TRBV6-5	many	TGTGCCAGCAGTTTTAAGGCAGCCCTGGGGGGCTACACCTTC	CASSFKAALGGYTF
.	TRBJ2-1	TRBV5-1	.	TGCGCCAGCAGCCTAGGGCCCTTACTCGATGAGCAGTTCTTC	CASSLGPLLDEQFF
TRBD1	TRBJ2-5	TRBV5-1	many	TGCGCCAGCAGTTATGGACAGGGCCAAGAGACCCAGTACTTC	CASSYGQGQETQYF
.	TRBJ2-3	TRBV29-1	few	TGCAGCGCCGTGATGGGAGGGGGCGCGACAGATACGCAGTATTTT	CSAVMGGGATDTQYF
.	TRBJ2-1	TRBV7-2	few	TGTGCCAGCAGCTTAGGGGTAACGGGTAGCTCCGGCAATGAGCAGTTCTTC	CASSLGVTGSSGNEQFF
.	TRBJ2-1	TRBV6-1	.	TGTGCCAGCAGCCAAGAGTGGACTGAGCAGTTCTTC	CASSQEWTEQFF
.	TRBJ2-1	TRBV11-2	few	TGTGCCAGCAGCTTAGGGGGGGCTTACTACAATGAGCAGTTCTTC	CASSLGGAYYNEQFF
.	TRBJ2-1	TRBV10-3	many	TGTGCCACCCAGAACAGGGATTCCTACAATGAGCAGTTCTTC	CATQNRDSYNEQFF
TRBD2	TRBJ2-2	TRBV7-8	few	TGTGCCAGCAGCTTGGGGGGGTACGGGGAGCTGTTTTTT	CASSLGGYGELFF
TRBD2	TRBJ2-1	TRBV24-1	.	TGTGCCACCAGTGATTTGGCGGGGCTAGCGGGCGGAAACAATGAGCAGTTCTTC	CATSDLAGLAGGNNEQFF
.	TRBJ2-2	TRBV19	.	TGTGCCGGTAGGGGGTTTACCACTGGGGAGCTGTTTTTT	CAGRGFTTGELFF
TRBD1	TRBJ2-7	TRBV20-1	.	TGCAGTGCTTTACCAGGGGGCTCCTCCTACGAGCAGTACTTC	CSALPGGSSYEQYF
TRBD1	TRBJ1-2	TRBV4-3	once	TGCGCCAGCAGCCAAGAACAGGGGCACTATGGCTACACCTTC	CASSQEQGHYGYTF